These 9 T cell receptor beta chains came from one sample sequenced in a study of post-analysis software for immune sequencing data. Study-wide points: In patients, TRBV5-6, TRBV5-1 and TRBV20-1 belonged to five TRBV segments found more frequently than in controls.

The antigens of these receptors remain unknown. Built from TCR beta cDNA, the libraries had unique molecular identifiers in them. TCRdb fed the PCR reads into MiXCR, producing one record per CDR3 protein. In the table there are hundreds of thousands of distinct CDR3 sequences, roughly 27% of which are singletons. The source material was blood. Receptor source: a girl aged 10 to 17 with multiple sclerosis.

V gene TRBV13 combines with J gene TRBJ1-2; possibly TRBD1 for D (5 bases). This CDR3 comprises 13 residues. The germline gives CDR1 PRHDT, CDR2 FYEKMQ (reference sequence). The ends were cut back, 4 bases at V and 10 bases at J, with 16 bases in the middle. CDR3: CASSYRDRPPYTF. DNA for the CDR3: TGTGCCAGCAGCTACCGGGACCGACCTCCCTACACCTTC.

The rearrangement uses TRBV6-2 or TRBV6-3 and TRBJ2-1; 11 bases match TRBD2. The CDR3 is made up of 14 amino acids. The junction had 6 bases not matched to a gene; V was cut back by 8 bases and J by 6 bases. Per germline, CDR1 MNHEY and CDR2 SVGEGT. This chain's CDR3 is CASQLAGATNEQFF. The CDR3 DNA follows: TGTGCCAGCCAACTAGCGGGAGCGACCAATGAGCAGTTCTTC.

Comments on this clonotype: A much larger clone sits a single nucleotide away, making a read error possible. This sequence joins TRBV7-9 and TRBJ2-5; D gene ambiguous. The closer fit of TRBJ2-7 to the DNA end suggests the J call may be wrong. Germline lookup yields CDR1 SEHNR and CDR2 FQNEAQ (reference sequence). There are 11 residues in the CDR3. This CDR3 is CACSQTYEQYF. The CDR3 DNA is TGTGCCTGCAGCCAAACCTACGAGCAGTACTTC.

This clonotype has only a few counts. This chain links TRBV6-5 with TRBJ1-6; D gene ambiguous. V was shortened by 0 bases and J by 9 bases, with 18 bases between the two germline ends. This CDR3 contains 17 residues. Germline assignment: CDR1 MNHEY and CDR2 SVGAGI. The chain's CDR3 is CASSYSFRPEKGSPLHF. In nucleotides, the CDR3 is TGTGCCAGCAGTTACTCGTTCAGGCCTGAAAAGGGTTCACCCCTCCACTTT.

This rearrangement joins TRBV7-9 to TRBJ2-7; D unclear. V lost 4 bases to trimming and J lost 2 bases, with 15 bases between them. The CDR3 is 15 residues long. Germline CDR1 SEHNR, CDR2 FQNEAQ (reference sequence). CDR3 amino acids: CASSSGTDGTYEQYF. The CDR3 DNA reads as TGTGCCAGCAGCTCGGGTACGGACGGAACCTACGAGCAGTACTTC.

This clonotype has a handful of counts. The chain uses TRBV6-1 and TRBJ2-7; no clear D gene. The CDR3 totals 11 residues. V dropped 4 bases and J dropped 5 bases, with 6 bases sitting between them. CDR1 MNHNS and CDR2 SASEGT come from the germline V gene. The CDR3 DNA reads TGTGCCAGCAGTGTTGTGGACGAGCAGTACTTC. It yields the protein CASSVVDEQYF.

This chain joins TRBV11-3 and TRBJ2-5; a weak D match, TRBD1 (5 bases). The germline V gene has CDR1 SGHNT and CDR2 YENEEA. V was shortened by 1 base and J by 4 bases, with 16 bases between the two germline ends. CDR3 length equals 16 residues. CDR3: CASSLGKQGGSETQYF. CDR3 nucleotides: TGTGCCAGCAGCTTAGGAAAGCAGGGTGGATCAGAGACCCAGTACTTC.

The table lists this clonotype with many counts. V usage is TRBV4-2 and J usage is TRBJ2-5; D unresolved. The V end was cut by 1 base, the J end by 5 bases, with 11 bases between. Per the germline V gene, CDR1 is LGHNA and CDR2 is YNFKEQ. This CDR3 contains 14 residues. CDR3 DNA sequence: TGTGCCAGCAGCCAAGGGGCCTCCTGGGAGACCCAGTACTTC. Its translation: CASSQGASWETQYF.

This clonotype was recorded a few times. The CDR3 is CASSLSRGENTEAFF. CDR3 bases: TGTGCCAGCAGTTTAAGCAGGGGAGAGAACACTGAAGCTTTCTTT. The chain combines TRBV12-3 or TRBV12-4 with TRBJ1-1; D is possibly TRBD1 (6 bases). V lost 2 bases and J 1 base, leaving 11 bases between the germline ends. The CDR3 contains 15 residues.